This T cell receptor beta chain is drawn from a study of T-cell memory formation after mild COVID-19. TCRdb re-called the 5' RACE reads with MiXCR, one entry per CDR3 protein. The table has 550,000 to 600,000 distinct CDR3 sequences, about 20% seen once. The V and J ends lost 4 bases and 4 bases, in that order; junction bases with no gene match: 9. The germline gives CDR1 LGHNA, CDR2 YSLEER. CDR3 length: 18 amino acids. General observations from the study: The study found balanced CD4/CD8 in clones contracting day 15 to 85 and a CD4+ lean in later expanders.

This clonotype was counted only a few times. Its target is not known. The chain has TRBV4-3 and TRBJ2-2, with 13 bases identical to TRBD2. Source material: PBMCs or a T cell subset sorted from them (not recorded which). This receptor was obtained from an adult woman who had mild COVID-19 (a few samples of this study predate the infection). Cell type and time point are not known. The CDR3 coding sequence is TGCGCCAGCAGCCGGACTAGCGGGAGATCCCAACGCACCGGGGAGCTGTTTTTT. It yields the protein CASSRTSGRSQRTGELFF.